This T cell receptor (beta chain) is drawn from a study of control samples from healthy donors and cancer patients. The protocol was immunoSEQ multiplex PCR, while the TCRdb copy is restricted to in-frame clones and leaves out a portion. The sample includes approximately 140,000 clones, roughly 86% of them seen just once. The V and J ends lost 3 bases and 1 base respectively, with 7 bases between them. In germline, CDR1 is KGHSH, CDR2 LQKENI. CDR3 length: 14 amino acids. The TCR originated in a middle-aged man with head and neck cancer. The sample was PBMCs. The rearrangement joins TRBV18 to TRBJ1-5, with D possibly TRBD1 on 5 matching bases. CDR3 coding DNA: TGTGCCAGCTCACCCGACAGAAGCAATCAGCCCCAGCATTTT. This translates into CASSPDRSNQPQHF.